The entry that follows covers one T cell receptor (beta chain) sequence. Assay used: immunoSEQ multiplex PCR; TCRdb lists only in-frame clones, some missing. Altogether 250,000 to 400,000 clones are present, 90% being singletons, with the ten largest covering roughly 2.9%. Germline V gives CDR1 GTSNPN, CDR2 SVGIG (reference sequence). V lost 3 bases and J lost 8; bases outside the gene matches: 5. The CDR3 is 13 amino acids. This sample is drawn from a study of blood T cell repertoires in COVID-19. V is TRBV30 and J is TRBJ2-4; 9 bases fit TRBD1. Sequenced: peripheral blood. The source of this sequence is a woman aged 25 to 39 with COVID-19, enrolled during active disease. The CDR3, as DNA: TGTGCCTGGAGGGACAGGGGTAGGGACATTCAGTACTTC. It codes for CAWRDRGRDIQYF.